This paragraph reports one TCR beta chain. Its antigen is currently unknown. Other DNA sequences in the same sample also yield this CDR3. This entry comes from a study of shared clonotypes between healthy human individuals. The study's findings and limits: Shared across a few donors were around 5% of the naive CD4 clonotypes.

Positively selected for CCR7, the CD45RO-negative cells used as naive CD8 cells excluded terminally differentiated effector memory CD45RA+ cells. The DNA input per sorted-subset replicate PCR was 200 ng, corresponding to 28,000 or so T cell genomes. TCRdb keeps only in-frame clones here, not all; method: immunoSEQ multiplex PCR. Here the sample spans some 2 million clones, about 95% being singletons. Germline assignment: CDR1 MGHRA and CDR2 YSYEKL. This CDR3 region has 14 residues. The V end was cut by 1 base, the J end by 5 bases, with 11 bases between. Material: naive CD8+ T cells sorted from blood. The chain recombines TRBV4-1 with TRBJ2-5; D is unclear. The TCR sequence derives from a man between 18 and 35 years old in good health. In nucleotides, the CDR3 is TGCGCCAGCAGCCAAGTAGGCGTGGAGGAGACCCAGTACTTC. Its protein is CASSQVGVEETQYF.